The 25 T cell receptor beta chains below all came from one sample that was sequenced in a study of technical replicates of blood from several donors. Using immunoSEQ multiplex PCR, the repertoire was profiled, and TCRdb retains in-frame clones only, with some absent. The sample includes 80,000 or so clones, roughly 94% of them seen just once. What was sequenced was T cells isolated from PBMCs. Source of these receptors: a human donor in good health.

CDR3 region: CASSTQGNSNQPQHF. CDR3 sequence (DNA): TGTGCCAGTAGTACCCAGGGAAATAGCAATCAGCCCCAGCATTTT. The chain joins TRBV19 to TRBJ1-5, with D possibly matching TRBD1 (5 bases). There are 15 residues in the CDR3. V lost 4 bases, J lost 0 bases, and 10 bases lay in between. Germline lookup yields CDR1 LNHDA and CDR2 SQIVND (reference sequence).

This chain links TRBV6-4 with TRBJ2-3; the match to TRBD1 covers 9 bases. The germline CDR1 and CDR2 sequences are MRHNA and SNTAGT. V gave up 4 bases and J gave up 1 base; unmatched junction bases: 6. This CDR3 is built from 16 residues. DNA of the CDR3: TGTGCCAGCAGTGTCCAGACAGGGGGAGGCACAGATACGCAGTATTTT. Encoded protein: CASSVQTGGGTDTQYF.

V gene TRBV27 combines with J gene TRBJ2-2; 13 positions agree with TRBD2. Losses at the gene ends were 6 bases for V and 9 bases for J; bases not matched to a gene: 10. Germline V gene lookup returns CDR1 MNHEY and CDR2 SMNVEV (reference sequence). The CDR3 runs to 16 residues. CDR3 bases: TGTGCCAGCAGCCCCGGGACTAGCGGGATATCGTGGGAGCTGTTTTTT. Amino acids: CASSPGTSGISWELFF.

V gene TRBV2 combines with J gene TRBJ1-2; the D is unclear. The V gene's germline CDR1 is SNHLY and CDR2 FYNNEI. V was trimmed by 3 bases and J by 9 bases, leaving 8 bases between them. CDR3 size: 11 residues. CDR3 loop: CASSEWSRYTF. The CDR3 nucleotides read TGTGCCAGCAGTGAGTGGAGTCGCTACACCTTC.

The chain carries TRBV28 and TRBJ1-5, with D uncertain. CDR1 MDHEN and CDR2 SYDVKM come from the germline V gene. The CDR3 consists of 12 residues. The ends were cut back, 6 bases at V and 7 bases at J, with 10 bases in the middle. The CDR3: CASSHPKQPQHF. As DNA, the CDR3 is TGTGCCAGCAGCCATCCAAAACAGCCCCAGCATTTT.

CDR3 DNA: TGTGCTAGTGGTTCGAGGCGCCCCATGAACACTGAAGCTTTCTTT. It specifies CASGSRRPMNTEAFF. The chain has TRBV12-5 and TRBJ1-1, with unresolved D. CDR1 is LGHNT and CDR2 is FRNRAP in the germline V gene. V lost 4 bases and J lost 0, with 12 bases in between. This CDR3 comprises 15 residues.

V gene TRBV6-1 combines with J gene TRBJ1-1, with 10 nucleotides matching TRBD1. With 3 bases clipped from V and 1 base from J, the junction kept 5 bases outside the gene matches. CDR1 is MNHNS, CDR2 SASEGT, per germline. The CDR3 is 16 residues long. CDR3 amino acids: CASSEGQGIGNTEAFF. The DNA of the CDR3 is TGTGCCAGCAGTGAGGGACAGGGGATTGGGAACACTGAAGCTTTCTTT.

V usage is TRBV4-2 and J usage is TRBJ2-3; TRBD2 matches 8 bases. Looked up from germline, CDR1 is LGHNA and CDR2 is YNFKEQ. J was trimmed by 8 bases and V by 4 bases; bases with no gene match: 11. The CDR3 consists of 15 residues. The CDR3: CASSPNTGLAVTQYF. CDR3 bases: TGTGCCAGCAGCCCTAATACCGGACTAGCAGTTACGCAGTATTTT.

The rearrangement joins TRBV7-9 to TRBJ1-5; 9 bases line up with TRBD1. CDR1 is SEHNR, CDR2 FQNEAQ, per germline (reference sequence). This CDR3 has 17 residues. The V and J ends lost 3 bases and 5 bases, in that order; junction bases with no gene match: 11. The CDR3 here is CASSFHYRDREYQPQHF. Here the CDR3 DNA reads TGTGCCAGCAGCTTCCATTACAGGGACAGGGAGTATCAGCCCCAGCATTTT.

The rearrangement uses TRBV4-3 and TRBJ2-7, with D perhaps TRBD1 (6 bases). The CDR3 is made up of 15 amino acids. The germline V gene has CDR1 LGHNA and CDR2 YSLEER. With 0 bases removed from V and 4 bases from J, the gap between germline ends came to 13 bases. The CDR3 nucleotides read TGCGCCAGCAGCCAAGATCTGACAGGACCTTACGAGCAGTACTTC. It specifies CASSQDLTGPYEQYF.

The gene calls are TRBV6-5 and TRBJ2-1, with TRBD2 matching 9 bases. V was pared by 6 bases and J by 9 bases, with 6 bases of the junction left unmatched. CDR1 is MNHEY and CDR2 is SVGAGI in the germline V gene. The CDR3 contains 13 residues. The CDR3 sequence: CASSLAGALEQFF. CDR3 DNA sequence: TGTGCCAGCAGCTTAGCGGGAGCTCTTGAGCAGTTCTTC.

The V call is TRBV29-1, the J call TRBJ2-2; the match to TRBD2 covers 8 bases. Losses at the gene ends were 7 bases for V and 0 bases for J; bases not matched to a gene: 7. The CDR3 consists of 15 residues. Germline loops: CDR1 SQVTM, CDR2 ANQGSEA. The CDR3 region has the DNA TGCAGCGCCGGGGGGGAAGTCGCGAACACCGGGGAGCTGTTTTTT. It translates to CSAGGEVANTGELFF.

V usage is TRBV6-4 and J usage is TRBJ1-2; TRBD1 is a possible D gene (6 bases). This CDR3 comprises 14 residues. V shed 3 bases and J shed 1 base, with 9 bases lying between them. Germline V gene lookup returns CDR1 MRHNA and CDR2 SNTAGT. The CDR3, as DNA: TGTGCCAGCAGTGAGGGGGCCATTAACTATGGCTACACCTTC. This gives the protein CASSEGAINYGYTF.

The chain has TRBV30 and TRBJ2-1, with D tentatively TRBD2 (6 bases). This CDR3 has 13 residues. Looked up from germline, CDR1 is GTSNPN and CDR2 is SVGIG (reference sequence). V lost 8 bases to trimming and J lost 6 bases, with 17 bases between them. Here the CDR3 DNA reads TGTGCCCTCTTAAGCGGGCTAACCAATGAGCAGTTCTTC. Its translation: CALLSGLTNEQFF.

This chain uses TRBV18 with TRBJ2-7; TRBD2 matches 8 bases. The CDR3 loop spans 16 amino acids. Germline CDR1 KGHSH, CDR2 LQKENI. V lost 5 bases, J lost 0 bases, and 9 bases stayed unmatched. The CDR3 sequence: CASSTTGGASSYEQYF. The CDR3 DNA reads TGTGCCAGCTCAACTACCGGGGGGGCCAGCTCCTACGAGCAGTACTTC.

The chain employs TRBV28 and TRBJ1-4; D might be TRBD1 (5 bases). Trimming pared 7 bases from V and 8 bases from J, leaving 14 bases between. The length of the CDR3 is 13 residues. Germline V gene data show CDR1 as MDHEN and CDR2 as SYDVKM. The chain's CDR3 is CASNSNRREKLFF. CDR3 nucleotide sequence: TGTGCCAGCAATTCTAACAGGAGAGAAAAACTGTTTTTT.

This clone came up once. At one end the junction does not follow the germline gene, possibly because of a read error. This rearrangement joins TRBV19 to TRBJ1-1; the D gene is possibly TRBD1 (6 bases). Germline assignment: CDR1 LNHDA and CDR2 SQIVND (reference sequence). The CDR3 loop spans 16 amino acids. The CDR3: CASSSLTTGGLTQAFF. DNA of the CDR3: TGTGCCAGTAGTTCACTAACGACAGGCGGGCTCACTCAAGCTTTCTTT.

V usage is TRBV28 and J usage is TRBJ1-5, with 9 bases matching TRBD1. With 2 bases clipped from V and 2 bases from J, the junction kept 1 base outside the gene matches. Looked up from germline, CDR1 is MDHEN and CDR2 is SYDVKM. The CDR3 has 15 residues. CDR3 DNA: TGTGCCAGCAGTTTACGGGACAGGGGCAATCAGCCCCAGCATTTT. Its translation is CASSLRDRGNQPQHF.

The rearrangement uses TRBV19 and TRBJ1-2, with 8 bases aligning to TRBD1. The V segment lost 7 bases and the J segment 5 bases; nucleotides outside the gene matches: 9. This CDR3 is built from 14 residues. CDR1 LNHDA and CDR2 SQIVND come from the germline V gene (reference sequence). CDR3 coding DNA: TGTGCCAGTAACACTCAGGGGGCGGGATATGGCTACACCTTC. The encoded protein is CASNTQGAGYGYTF.

The chain recombines TRBV7-9 with TRBJ2-7; 8 positions match TRBD1. Germline V lookup: CDR1 SEHNR, CDR2 FQNEAQ (reference sequence). The V segment lost 8 bases and the J segment 0 bases; nucleotides outside the gene matches: 9. This CDR3 comprises 15 residues. This chain's CDR3 is CASLSSTGASYEQYF. The DNA of the CDR3 is TGTGCCAGCCTAAGCTCGACAGGGGCCTCCTACGAGCAGTACTTC.

CDR3 in DNA: TGTGCCACCAGCAGAGGTACTTTAGCGGGAGGGCCATTGGCGCAGTATTTT. This gives the protein CATSRGTLAGGPLAQYF. The chain employs TRBV15 and TRBJ2-3, with TRBD2 matching 11 bases. The CDR3 extends over 17 amino acids. Germline values: CDR1 LNHNV, CDR2 YYDKDF (reference sequence). J was trimmed by 10 bases and V by 1 base; bases with no gene match: 13.

This chain joins TRBV30 and TRBJ1-5; 10 nucleotides agree with TRBD1. The CDR3 consists of 15 residues. From germline, CDR1 is GTSNPN and CDR2 SVGIG (reference sequence). V lost 3 bases to trimming and J lost 4 bases; unmatched junction nucleotides: 6. CDR3 nucleotides: TGTGCCTGGAGCACGGGACAGGGGTGGAATCAGCCCCAGCATTTT. Protein sequence: CAWSTGQGWNQPQHF.

The rearrangement links TRBV18 to TRBJ2-3; 13 nucleotides align to TRBD2. V was clipped by 3 bases and J by 2 bases; unmatched bases: 2. This CDR3 region has 16 residues. Germline V gene data show CDR1 as KGHSH and CDR2 as LQKENI. The CDR3 DNA is TGTGCCAGCTCACCGGGACTAGCGGGACTCACAGATACGCAGTATTTT. It is translated as CASSPGLAGLTDTQYF.

The count of this clone is one. V gene TRBV6-5 combines with J gene TRBJ1-2, with a tentative D call TRBD1 (6 bases). Trimming shortened V by 2 bases and J by 4 bases, and 8 bases separated the two germline ends. The V gene's germline CDR1 is MNHEY and CDR2 SVGAGI. The CDR3 totals 13 residues. In DNA form, the CDR3 reads TGTGCCAGCAGTTACCTACAGGGCTATGGCTACACCTTC. Its translation is CASSYLQGYGYTF.

The chain couples TRBV7-6 to TRBJ2-3, with D possibly TRBD2 on 7 matching bases. V was clipped by 8 bases and J by 2 bases, with 14 bases between them. The germline V gene encodes CDR1 SGHVS and CDR2 FNYEAQ. The CDR3 totals 14 residues. CDR3 bases: TGTGCCAGCGGGGGCGGGAGAAACACAGATACGCAGTATTTT. Its protein is CASGGGRNTDTQYF.